These 17 T cell receptor beta chains were sequenced from one sample in a study of CD8+CD57+ T cells in acquired aplastic anemia. Template material for TCR beta VDJ and CDR3 profiling consisted of genomic DNA. Each CDR3 protein is one row after TCRdb ran MiXCR on the reads. The sample lists a few hundred thousand distinct CDR3 sequences; roughly half were seen once. Input material: sorted CD4+, CD8+, or CD8+CD57+ T cells (not recorded which) from PBMCs. The receptors derive from a human donor with severe aplastic anemia or a healthy control (not recorded which).

The chain couples TRBV2 to TRBJ2-7; D unclear. V was clipped by 10 bases and J by 2 bases, with 9 bases between them. The CDR3 loop spans 11 amino acids. Germline assignment: CDR1 SNHLY and CDR2 FYNNEI. The DNA for the CDR3 is TGTGCCACCCTGGCAGCCTACGAGCAGTACTTC. Encoded protein: CATLAAYEQYF.

This clonotype came up many times. This chain joins TRBV19 and TRBJ2-7; D is perhaps TRBD1 or TRBD2 (5 bases each). This CDR3 has 15 amino acids. The ends were cut back, 4 bases at V and 2 bases at J, with 15 bases in the middle. Looked up from germline, CDR1 is LNHDA and CDR2 is SQIVND (reference sequence). The DNA for the CDR3 is TGTGCCAGTAGTAGGAGAGGGGCGTTGACCTACGAGCAGTACTTC. It translates to CASSRRGALTYEQYF.

This clonotype was seen only a few times. This sequence joins TRBV12-3 or TRBV12-4 and TRBJ2-2; 7 bases align to TRBD1. CDR3 length equals 16 residues. V trimming: 5 bases; J trimming: 3 bases; junction bases outside the gene matches: 9. Here the CDR3 reads CASSPGQVTHTGELFF. The CDR3 DNA reads TGTGCCAGCAGTCCTGGACAGGTGACACACACCGGGGAGCTGTTTTTT.

This clonotype was seen repeatedly, ten times or more. The chain links TRBV11-3 to TRBJ1-1; D uncertain. Trimming took 5 bases from V and 3 from J, leaving 10 bases between them. CDR3 size: 13 residues. Germline-derived CDR1 and CDR2 are SGHNT and YENEEA. The CDR3 spells CASSARAHTEAFF. As DNA, the CDR3 is TGTGCCAGCAGCGCACGGGCCCACACTGAAGCTTTCTTT.

This clonotype appeared once. The chain couples TRBV10-3 to TRBJ1-2, with D perhaps TRBD1 (5 bases). The CDR3 is 14 residues long. CDR1 and CDR2 (germline): ENHRY, SYGVKD. V lost 7 bases and J 0 bases, leaving 12 bases between the germline ends. CDR3 protein: CAIMGDGANYGYTF. The CDR3 DNA reads TGTGCCATCATGGGGGATGGAGCTAACTATGGCTACACCTTC.

The chain carries TRBV25-1 and TRBJ2-1; D might be TRBD2 (6 bases). The end of the DNA fits TRBJ2-7 better, so the J call may be wrong. The length of the CDR3 is 16 residues. Per the germline V gene, CDR1 is MGHDK and CDR2 is SYGVNS. This chain's CDR3 is CASSEPGGLVYNEQYF. The CDR3 DNA reads as TGTGCCAGCAGTGAGCCCGGGGGACTCGTGTACAATGAGCAGTACTTC.

This clonotype occurred many times. The chain employs TRBV9 and TRBJ2-5; 10 positions agree with TRBD2. The CDR3 totals 15 residues. Per the germline V gene, CDR1 is SGDLS and CDR2 is YYNGEE. V trimming: 0 bases; J trimming: 5 bases; junction bases outside the gene matches: 4. CDR3 sequence: CASSVDSGGAETQYF. CDR3 DNA: TGTGCCAGCAGCGTAGACAGCGGGGGGGCTGAGACCCAGTACTTC.

The rearrangement uses TRBV20-1 and TRBJ2-5; TRBD1 is a possible D gene (6 bases). The V and J ends lost 4 bases and 9 bases respectively, with 18 bases between them. Germline CDR1 DFQATT, CDR2 SNEGSKA (reference sequence). The CDR3 is made up of 13 amino acids. The CDR3 loop is CSAIGQMNQPQYF. CDR3 DNA sequence: TGCAGTGCTATAGGACAGATGAATCAGCCCCAGTACTTC.

A word on this clonotype: A junction boundary mismatches the germline segment, possibly from a read error. This chain connects TRBV5-1 to TRBJ1-2, with unresolved D. Germline V gene sequence: CDR1 SGHRS, CDR2 YFSETQ. This CDR3 has 15 amino acids. CDR3 bases: TGTGCCAGCACTACCGGACGAACGGGGTATCATGGCTACACCTTC. Translated, it gives CASTTGRTGYHGYTF.

Many counts were recorded for this clonotype. This chain joins TRBV11-3 and TRBJ2-7; perhaps D is TRBD1 or TRBD2 (5 bases each). Per the germline V gene, CDR1 is SGHNT and CDR2 is YENEEA. The CDR3 runs 14 residues. The V gene lost 5 bases and the J gene lost 7 bases, with 18 bases spanning the gap. CDR3 region: CASSQGPAMGEQYF. As DNA, the CDR3 is TGTGCCAGCAGCCAGGGACCTGCAATGGGTGAGCAGTACTTC.

This chain connects TRBV5-1 to TRBJ1-3, with a tentative D call TRBD1 (5 bases). The CDR3 is made up of 14 amino acids. V was pared by 5 bases and J by 7 bases, with 16 bases between. Germline CDR1 SGHRS, CDR2 YFSETQ. As DNA, the CDR3 is TGCGCCAGCAGGAAAGGGGATTCCATGAACACCATATATTTT. Residues: CASRKGDSMNTIYF.

This clonotype showed up many times. This chain connects TRBV12-3 or TRBV12-4 to TRBJ1-1, with TRBD1 matching over 8 bases. This CDR3 comprises 17 residues. J was trimmed by 1 base and V by 5 bases; bases with no gene match: 12. CDR3 coding DNA: TGTGCCAGCAGTCGCCCTCACGCCGGGACAGGGAACACTGAAGCTTTCTTT. Its protein is CASSRPHAGTGNTEAFF.

This clonotype appeared many times. The chain employs TRBV12-5 and TRBJ1-6; D might be TRBD1 (6 bases). V shed 5 bases and J shed 7 bases, with 15 bases lying between them. Germline V gene data show CDR1 as LGHNT and CDR2 as FRNRAP. CDR3 size: 15 residues. The chain's CDR3 is CASGNPGHGNSPLHF. CDR3 sequence (DNA): TGTGCTAGTGGTAATCCGGGACACGGGAATTCACCCCTCCACTTT.

The chain combines TRBV25-1 with TRBJ2-3; D is ambiguous. This CDR3 has 12 amino acids. Germline CDR1 is MGHDK and CDR2 is SYGVNS. V was trimmed by 9 bases and J by 2 bases, leaving 9 bases between them. The CDR3 protein is CARDILTDTQYF. Written as DNA, the CDR3 is TGTGCCAGAGACATACTCACAGATACGCAGTATTTT. Looking up the rest from reference TRBV25-1 and TRBJ2-3 gives the full variable domain: EADIYQTPRYLVIGTGKKITLECSQTMGHDKMYWYQQDPGMELHLIHYSYGVNSTEKGDLSSESTVSRIRTEHFPLTLESARPSHTSQYLCARDILTDTQYFGPGTRLTVL.

V is TRBV20-1 and J is TRBJ1-6; 7 bases align to TRBD1. This CDR3 region has 12 residues. Per germline, CDR1 DFQATT and CDR2 SNEGSKA (reference sequence). With V trimmed by 7 bases and J by 5 bases, 2 bases remained unmatched. The CDR3 sequence: CSVGTDNSPLHF. The CDR3 DNA follows: TGCAGTGTCGGGACAGATAATTCACCCCTCCACTTT.

A remark on this clonotype: One end of the junction varies from germline; a read error may be responsible. The rearrangement uses TRBV7-3 and TRBJ2-7; no reliable D call. Per the germline V gene, CDR1 is SGHTA and CDR2 is FQGTGA. The CDR3 sequence is 12 residues long. CDR3 residues: CARSHGPYELYF. The CDR3 nucleotides read TGTGCCAGGAGCCACGGACCATACGAGCTGTACTTC.

This chain joins TRBV15 and TRBJ2-4; 9 nucleotides line up with TRBD1. Germline trimming cut 5 bases from V and 13 bases from J; bases unmatched to any gene: 9. The CDR3 length is 13 residues. Germline CDR1 is LNHNV and CDR2 is YYDKDF (reference sequence). The chain's CDR3 is CATSGGQGTLQYF. For the CDR3, the DNA is TGTGCCACCAGCGGTGGACAGGGGACTTTACAGTACTTC.